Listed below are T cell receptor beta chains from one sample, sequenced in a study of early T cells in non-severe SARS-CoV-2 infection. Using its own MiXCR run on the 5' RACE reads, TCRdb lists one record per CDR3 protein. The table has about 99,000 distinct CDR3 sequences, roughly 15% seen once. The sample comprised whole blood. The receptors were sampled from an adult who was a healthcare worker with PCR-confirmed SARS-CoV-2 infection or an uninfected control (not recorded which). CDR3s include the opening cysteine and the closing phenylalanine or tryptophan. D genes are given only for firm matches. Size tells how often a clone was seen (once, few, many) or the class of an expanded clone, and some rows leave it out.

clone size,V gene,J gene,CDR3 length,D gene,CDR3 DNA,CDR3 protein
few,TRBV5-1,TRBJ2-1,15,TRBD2,TGCGCCAGCAGCACCGGGACTAGCGGGAGTAATGAGCAGTTCTTC,CASSTGTSGSNEQFF
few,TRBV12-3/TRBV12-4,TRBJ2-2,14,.,TGTGCCAGCAGTTTATTCCGTAACACCGGGGAGCTGTTTTTT,CASSLFRNTGELFF
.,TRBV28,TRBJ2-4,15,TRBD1,TGTGCCAGCAGTTACCGGGACAGGGACAAAAACATTCAGTACTTC,CASSYRDRDKNIQYF
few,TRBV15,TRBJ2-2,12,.,TGTGCCACCAGCAGGGTTACCGGGGAGCTGTTTTTT,CATSRVTGELFF
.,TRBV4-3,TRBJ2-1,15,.,TGCGCCAGCAACCAAGACGGGATAGCCTACAATGAGCAGTTCTTC,CASNQDGIAYNEQFF
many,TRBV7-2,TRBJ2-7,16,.,TGTGCCAGCAGCTTATCGAGTCTCGCCATTCCTTACGAGCAGTACTTC,CASSLSSLAIPYEQYF
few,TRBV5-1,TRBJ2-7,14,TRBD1,TGCGCCAGCAGCCCACTAGACAGGGGTGGCGAGCAGTACTTC,CASSPLDRGGEQYF
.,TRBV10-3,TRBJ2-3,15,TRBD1,TGTGCCATCAGAGACAGGGGTACTAGCACAGATACGCAGTATTTT,CAIRDRGTSTDTQYF
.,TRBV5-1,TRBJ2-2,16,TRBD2,TGCGCCAGCAGCTTGGTTCGCGGGGGGCGTACCGGGGAGCTGTTTTTT,CASSLVRGGRTGELFF
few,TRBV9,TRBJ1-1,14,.,TGTGCCAGCAGCGGAAGACTATCCAACACTGAAGCTTTCTTT,CASSGRLSNTEAFF
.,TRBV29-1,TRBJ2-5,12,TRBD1,TGCAGCGCCTCGACAGGGGTAGAGACCCAGTACTTC,CSASTGVETQYF
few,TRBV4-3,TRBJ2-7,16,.,TGCGCCAGCAGCCAAGATGGGGGCAGAGGCAGCTACGAGCAGTACTTC,CASSQDGGRGSYEQYF
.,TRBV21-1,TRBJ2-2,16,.,TGTGCCAGCAGCTCCCCCGGGACAATCGGCACCGGGGAGCTGTTTTTT,CASSSPGTIGTGELFF
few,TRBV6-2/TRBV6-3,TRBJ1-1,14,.,TGTGCCAGCAGTTACTCGAGGAGTAGGACTGAAGCTTTCTTT,CASSYSRSRTEAFF
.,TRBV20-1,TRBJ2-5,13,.,TGCAGTGCTAGAGATCACAGCCAAGAGACCCAGTACTTC,CSARDHSQETQYF
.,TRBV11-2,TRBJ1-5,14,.,TGTGCCAGCAGCTTGACAGCCCAGGATCAGCCCCAGCATTTT,CASSLTAQDQPQHF
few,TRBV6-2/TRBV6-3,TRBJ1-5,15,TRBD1,TGTGCCAGCACCACCGGGACAGGTCCTACTCAGCCCCAGCATTTT,CASTTGTGPTQPQHF
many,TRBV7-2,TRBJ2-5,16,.,TGTGCCAGCAGCCGAAAAGTGAGCGCGTACCAAGAGACCCAGTACTTC,CASSRKVSAYQETQYF
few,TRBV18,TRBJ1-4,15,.,TGTGCCAGCTCAGCCACAGGTGTGGCTAATGAAAAACTGTTTTTT,CASSATGVANEKLFF
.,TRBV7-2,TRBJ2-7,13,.,TGTGCCAGCAGCTTAGGACCCTCCTACGAGCAGTACTTC,CASSLGPSYEQYF
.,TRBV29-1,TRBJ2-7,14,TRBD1,TGCAGCGTTGAAGAGGGACAGGGTATATTCGAGCAGTACTTC,CSVEEGQGIFEQYF
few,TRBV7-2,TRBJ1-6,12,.,TGTGCCAGCAGCTTTTACGAGGGGGCCCTCCACTTT,CASSFYEGALHF